This TCR beta chain came from a study of identical twins (dated by TCRdb to about 2016). Regarding the research as a whole: To test whether fetal clonotypes persist, this study deep-sequenced TCR alpha and beta repertoires from monozygotic twins, from unrelated adults of various ages, and from cord blood. To rule out contamination, replicate twin experiments were performed at different times with different library preparation protocols.

Libraries were constructed by 5' RACE. Instrument on record: Illumina HiSeq 2000. Template switching introduced a universal primer binding site; the final cDNA contained a unique molecular identifier, enabling accurate counting of TCR cDNA molecules. Specific primers in the conserved constant-segment region were used to synthesize first-strand cDNA for the TCR alpha and beta chains. Each cDNA library was double barcoded, with a SMART-Mk sample barcode plus Illumina barcodes, to control for contamination. TruSeq adapter sequences and Illumina sample barcodes were added in two successive PCR steps. TCR alpha and beta cDNA libraries were sequenced on the Illumina HiSeq platform with custom primers. From the authors' description of their analysis: MiGEC was used to process raw reads and extract unique molecular identifiers, and MiXCR was used to find CDR3 positions. For each individual, recombination models were inferred using an EM algorithm with the repgenHMM and IGoR tools. The analysis of shared clonotypes was done with the tcR package in R, with sharing normalized by the product of cloneset sizes. Out-of-frame nonproductive sequences were analyzed to study raw recombination free of thymic and clonal selection effects. Starting from the raw public reads, TCRdb applied fastp trimming at Q25, assembled clones with MiXCR and retained in-frame beta chains. Each CDR3 protein appears once, grouped with its most common genes and DNA. What appears here as the V and J calls and clone size reflects TCRdb's work, not the paper's. A total of about 520,000 distinct CDR3 sequences appear in this sample, about 20% of them only once. Jointly, the top ten make up 0.91% of the sample.

A remark on this clonotype: This receptor's antigen is unknown. No much larger clone exists at a distance of one base, and base qualities are not known.

All donors were healthy Caucasians. Three pairs of female monozygotic twins, all aged roughly 18 to 29 years, made up the twin cohort. Positive isolation kits from Invitrogen were used to isolate CD4+ and CD8+ T cell populations. Including the terminal cysteine and phenylalanine, the CDR3 comprises 12 residues. The read is trimmed to its CDR3 DNA, 36 bases read in frame from base 1. Reading the germline V gene (reference sequence) gives CDR1 DFQATT and CDR2 SNEGSKA. V loses 6 bases, J loses 2 bases, and the germline ends lie 11 bases apart. The study at large found these results: Excess twin sharing in beta out-of-frame sequences was weaker because fewer shared sequences lowered the signal-to-noise ratio. Out-of-frame TCR alpha sequences shared between twins showed an excess of low generation-probability sequences compared with coincidental sharing between unrelated individuals. In monozygotic twins, out-of-frame TCR alpha sharing was systematically underestimated by recombination models, although the models agreed with sharing between unrelated individuals. Invariant T cells such as MAIT and iNKT could partly confound zero-insertion analyses, though diverse VJ usage argued against this for most clonotypes. Fewer insertions were carried by abundant cord blood beta clonotypes, a similar but weaker trend appeared in young adult naive repertoires, and no such trend appeared in memory repertoires. Conclusions relied on cross-sectional statistical analysis, since the same donors could not be followed over many years.

Separately, the same data were catalogued under a study of T cells expressing NK-cell markers. The second paper states: TCR beta-chain repertoires were profiled in sorted CD3+CD56+NKG2C+, CD3+CD56+NKG2C- and CD3+CD56-NKG2C+ T-cell subsets from about 8 donors. Of the eight sequenced donors, seven were found to be HCMV-seropositive and one was found to be HCMV-seronegative. To restrict sorting to alphabetaTCR-expressing T cells, an anti-gammadeltaTCR antibody was added in several experiments. In about six donors, the dominant CD3+CD56+NKG2C+ clonotypes were found to rank among the top 10 CD8+ clonotypes and to make up roughly 1.0-8% of CD8+ T cells. Those dominant clonotypes were again the most abundant among CD3+CD56-NKG2C+ cells in a handful of donors, at about 28.3-65%. It remained unclear whether the expanded NKG2C-expressing T cell clones were specific for HCMV antigens. Randomly selected healthy volunteers, three men and five women, were used as the eight sequenced donors. A commercial ELISA kit detecting HCMV-specific IgG in serum was used to determine HCMV serostatus. MIGEC handled demultiplexing of the reads and grouping by UMI, while MiTCR was used to assemble and quantify clonotypes. To remove erroneous sequences, TCR cDNA sequences were retained only when supported by two or more reads. The tcR package was used for downstream repertoire analysis, with clonotypes matched between fractions based on CDR3 nucleotide sequence plus V segment. VDJmatch was used to annotate antigen specificity against VDJdb, with one amino acid substitution in CDR3 allowed.

The sample consisted of CD4+ T cells sorted from blood. This TCR was sampled from a woman younger than 30 in good health. Rearrangement joined TRBV20-1 to TRBJ2-7; the D segment cannot be called with confidence. For the CDR3, the sequence is CSALTPTYEQYF. The DNA sequence follows: TGCAGTGCACTAACCCCTACCTACGAGCAGTACTTC.